The clone carrying this TCR beta chain was seen ten or more times. Antigen unknown. These data come from a study of early T cells in non-severe SARS-CoV-2 infection. Study context: Unsorted whole-blood RNA was sequenced in bulk, leaving chains unpaired. Study observations and caveats: CD4 and private specificities were missed by VDJdb matching, which favored anti-spike CD8 responses.

This CDR3 contains 15 residues. Germline values: CDR1 SGDLS, CDR2 YYNGEE. V was clipped by 6 bases and J by 8 bases; unmatched bases: 12. Researchers attached unique molecular identifiers to individual cDNA molecules. TCRdb reanalysed the 5' RACE reads using MiXCR and keeps one entry per CDR3 protein. Of 25,000 to 30,000 distinct CDR3 sequences in the sample, 5.3% were seen once. This receptor was taken from an adult who was a healthcare worker with PCR-confirmed SARS-CoV-2 infection or an uninfected control (not recorded which). The chain joins TRBV9 to TRBJ2-1, with TRBD1 matching over 9 bases. Source material: whole blood. CDR3 region: CASMSGGTGHDEQFF. CDR3 DNA: TGTGCCAGCATGAGCGGTGGGACAGGGCACGATGAGCAGTTCTTC. The full variable domain, its missing parts supplied by reference TRBV9 and TRBJ2-1, is DSGVTQTPKHLITATGQRVTLRCSPRSGDLSVYWYQQSLDQGLQFLIQYYNGEERAKGNILERFSAQQFPDLHSELNLSSLELGDSALYFCASMSGGTGHDEQFFGPGTRLTVL.